A single T cell receptor (beta chain) is shown here with its context. Its antigen is unknown. The method was immunoSEQ multiplex PCR; TCRdb's version includes in-frame clones alone and lacks a portion of them. The sample shows some 15,000 clones, about 77% of them seen only once. These data come from a study of OX40 agonist ivuxolimab in advanced cancers. General study results and limits: Fewer expanded clones were found on average in CD4+ than in CD8+ T cells.

The sample here was CD4+ or CD8+ T cells sorted from blood, taken in a trial of the OX40 agonist ivuxolimab. The receptor was derived from an adult with an advanced solid tumor such as melanoma, head and neck, liver or kidney cancer.

The CDR3 here is CASSFSGISSYNEQFF. CDR3 coding DNA: TGTGCCAGTAGTTTTAGCGGGATTAGCTCCTACAATGAGCAGTTCTTC. The chain recombines TRBV19 with TRBJ2-1; 8 nucleotides line up with TRBD2. The ends lost 5 bases at V and 0 bases at J; junction bases unmatched: 6. Germline CDR1 LNHDA, CDR2 SQIVND (reference sequence). This CDR3 has 16 residues.